The following is a TCR beta chain sequence with its context. Its target is not known. The V gene's germline CDR1 is DFQATT and CDR2 SNEGSKA (reference sequence). The CDR3 has 15 amino acids. Trimming at V came to 4 bases and at J to 3 bases, leaving 6 bases not matched to a gene. This sample is drawn from a study of CD8 T cells in ankylosing spondylitis. Whole-study findings and limits: A TCR beta motif of roughly eight highly homologous variants seemed to mark ankylosing spondylitis blood. From matched ankylosing spondylitis synovial fluid, disease-linked clones were reportedly recovered at significantly enriched levels.

Generation of TCR beta libraries employed quantitative 5'-RACE incorporating molecular barcodes. TCRdb passed the 5' RACE reads through MiXCR, listing each CDR3 protein once. The repertoire holds about 250,000 distinct CDR3 sequences, with under 35% as singletons. Material: blood, either unsorted or a sorted T cell fraction (not recorded which). The source is a male donor with ankylosing spondylitis or in good health (not recorded which). This chain joins TRBV20-1 and TRBJ2-6, with TRBD1 identical over 7 bases. Here the CDR3 reads CSAKRGGGGANVLTF. CDR3 DNA sequence: TGCAGTGCTAAACGAGGGGGCGGTGGGGCCAACGTCCTGACTTTC.